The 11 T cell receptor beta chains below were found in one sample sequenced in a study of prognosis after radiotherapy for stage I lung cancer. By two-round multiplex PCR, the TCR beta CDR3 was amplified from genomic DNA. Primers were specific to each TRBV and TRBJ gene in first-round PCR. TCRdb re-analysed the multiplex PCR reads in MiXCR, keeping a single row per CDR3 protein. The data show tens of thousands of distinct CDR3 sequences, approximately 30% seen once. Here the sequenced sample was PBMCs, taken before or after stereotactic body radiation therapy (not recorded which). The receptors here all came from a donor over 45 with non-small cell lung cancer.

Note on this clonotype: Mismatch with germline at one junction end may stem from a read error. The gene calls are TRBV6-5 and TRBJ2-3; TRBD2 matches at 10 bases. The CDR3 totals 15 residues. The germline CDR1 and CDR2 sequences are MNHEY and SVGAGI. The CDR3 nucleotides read TGTGCCATCAGTTACGAGGTACTAGCGGGACGAACGCAGTATTTT. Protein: CAISYEVLAGRTQYF.

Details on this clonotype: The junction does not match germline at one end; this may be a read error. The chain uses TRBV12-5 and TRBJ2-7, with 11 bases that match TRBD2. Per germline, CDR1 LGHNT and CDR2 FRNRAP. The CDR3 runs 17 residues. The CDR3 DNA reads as TGTGCTAGAGGTTTGGTTAGCGGGAGGGTATTTTCCTACGAGCAGTACTTC. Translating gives CARGLVSGRVFSYEQYF.

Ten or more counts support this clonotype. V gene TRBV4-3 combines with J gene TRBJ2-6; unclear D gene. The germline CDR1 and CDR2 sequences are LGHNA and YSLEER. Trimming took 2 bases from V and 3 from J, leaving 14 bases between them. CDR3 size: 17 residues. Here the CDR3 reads CASSQMHFVGGANVLTF. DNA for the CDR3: TGCGCCAGCAGCCAAATGCACTTTGTTGGTGGGGCCAACGTCCTGACTTTC.

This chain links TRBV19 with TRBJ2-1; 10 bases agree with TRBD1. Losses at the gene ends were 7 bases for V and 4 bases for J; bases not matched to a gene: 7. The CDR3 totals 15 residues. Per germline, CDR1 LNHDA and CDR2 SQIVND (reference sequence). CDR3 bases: TGTGCCAGTACACCGGGACAGGGGCCATACAATGAGCAGTTCTTC. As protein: CASTPGQGPYNEQFF.

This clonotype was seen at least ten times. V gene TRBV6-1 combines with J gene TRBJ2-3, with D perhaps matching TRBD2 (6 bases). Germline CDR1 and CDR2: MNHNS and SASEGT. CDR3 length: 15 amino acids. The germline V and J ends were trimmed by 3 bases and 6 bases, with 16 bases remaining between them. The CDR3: CASSEGGSRVDTQYF. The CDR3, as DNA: TGTGCCAGCAGTGAGGGGGGATCTCGGGTGGATACGCAGTATTTT.

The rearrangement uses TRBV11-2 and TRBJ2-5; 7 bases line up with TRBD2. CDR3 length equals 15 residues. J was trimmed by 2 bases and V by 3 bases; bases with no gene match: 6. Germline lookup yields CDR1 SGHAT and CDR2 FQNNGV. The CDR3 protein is CASSFQAGPQETQYF. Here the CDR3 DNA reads TGTGCCAGCAGCTTTCAAGCGGGACCTCAAGAGACCCAGTACTTC.

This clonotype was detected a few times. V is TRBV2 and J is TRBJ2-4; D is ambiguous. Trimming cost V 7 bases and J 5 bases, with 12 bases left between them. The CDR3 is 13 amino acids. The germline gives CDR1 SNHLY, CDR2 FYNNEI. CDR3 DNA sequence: TGTGCCAGCAACCGTCGGAATGAAAACATTCAGTACTTC. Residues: CASNRRNENIQYF.

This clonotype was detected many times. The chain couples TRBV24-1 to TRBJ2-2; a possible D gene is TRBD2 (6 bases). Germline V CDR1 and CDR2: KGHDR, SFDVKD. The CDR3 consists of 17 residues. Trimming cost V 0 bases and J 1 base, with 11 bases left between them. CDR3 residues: CATSDLQEGGNTGELFF. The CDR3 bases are TGTGCCACCAGTGATTTGCAAGAGGGAGGGAACACCGGGGAGCTGTTTTTT.

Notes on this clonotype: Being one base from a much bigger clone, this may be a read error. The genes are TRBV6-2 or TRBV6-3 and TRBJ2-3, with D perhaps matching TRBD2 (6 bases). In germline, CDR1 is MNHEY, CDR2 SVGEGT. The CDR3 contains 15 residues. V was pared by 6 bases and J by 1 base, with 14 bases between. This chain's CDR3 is CASSLLASGTDTQYF. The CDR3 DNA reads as TGTGCCAGCAGCCTCCTAGCGTCCGGCACAGATACGCAGTATTTT.

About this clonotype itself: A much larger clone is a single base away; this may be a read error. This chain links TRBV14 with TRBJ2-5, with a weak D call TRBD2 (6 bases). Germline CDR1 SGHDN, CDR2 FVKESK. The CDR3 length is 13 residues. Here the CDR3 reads CASSQGTRGRPVF. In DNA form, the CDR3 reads TGTGCCAGCAGCCAAGGAACTAGAGGGAGGCCGGTCTTC.

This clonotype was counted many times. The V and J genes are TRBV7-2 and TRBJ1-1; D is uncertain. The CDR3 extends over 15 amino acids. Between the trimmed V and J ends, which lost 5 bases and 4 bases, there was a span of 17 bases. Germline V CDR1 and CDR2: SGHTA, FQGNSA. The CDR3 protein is CASSVTPHETTEAFF. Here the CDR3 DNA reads TGTGCCAGCAGCGTCACCCCCCATGAGACCACTGAAGCTTTCTTT.